This record looks at one TCR beta chain sequence and its context. This entry belongs to a study of blood T cell repertoires in COVID-19. The authors' processing: Nucleated cell number was recorded as an estimate derived from reference gene primer amplification. The protocol was immunoSEQ multiplex PCR, while the TCRdb copy is restricted to in-frame clones and leaves out a portion. V, J and clone size are taken as reported in that table, and D and trimming were inferred from the DNA itself. This table holds around 280,000 clones, approximately 90% found once. From germline, CDR1 is KGHDR and CDR2 SFDVKD. The CDR3 is 17 residues long. V lost 0 bases, J lost 5 bases, and 5 bases stayed unmatched.

Input material: PBMCs or T cells enriched from blood (not recorded which). This TCR was recovered from a woman in her forties who had recovered from COVID-19. The gene calls are TRBV24-1 and TRBJ2-1; 11 bases match TRBD1. Written as DNA, the CDR3 is TGTGCCACCAGTGATTTGAGGGGGACAGGGGGGCACAATGAGCAGTTCTTC. It specifies CATSDLRGTGGHNEQFF.